The subject of this entry is one T cell receptor (beta chain). The data derive from a study of blood T cell repertoires in COVID-19. Study-level information: COVID-19 samples from acute and convalescent phases originated in the United States, Italy and Spain.

Original processing methods: Reference gene primer amplification gave nucleated cell count estimates. Profiled with immunoSEQ multiplex PCR; TCRdb holds only in-frame clones, not every one. The D gene and trimming were derived from the DNA, and the V and J assignments and clone size from that table. The repertoire holds some 210,000 clones, with around 89% as singletons. CDR1 is KGHSH and CDR2 is LQKENI in the germline V gene. The CDR3 length is 14 residues. The junction had 6 bases not matched to a gene; V was cut back by 2 bases and J by 9 bases. The chain links TRBV18 to TRBJ1-2; 10 bases fit TRBD1. The sequencing sample was made of peripheral blood. The receptor was derived from a woman aged 40 to 50 with acute or convalescent COVID-19. CDR3 coding DNA: TGTGCCAGCTCACCAACGAAGGGACAGGGGAGCTACACCTTC. This translates into CASSPTKGQGSYTF.